This T cell receptor beta chain was retrieved from a study of OX40 agonist ivuxolimab in advanced cancers. General notes on the study: Ivuxolimab was an agonistic, fully human IgG2 monoclonal antibody directed against OX40 (CD134), a costimulatory receptor. Intravenous ivuxolimab was administered to patients every 2 weeks at six dose levels: 0.01, 0.1, 0.3, 1.5, 3 and 10 mg/kg. Of the approximately 54 patients in dose escalation, 19 had hepatocellular carcinoma, roughly 15 had melanoma, 9 had renal cell carcinoma and 9 had head and neck cancer. In the dose-escalation cohort, more than 80% of patients were male, and the mean age was roughly 56 years with a range of roughly 23 to 79. Prior anti-PD-1, anti-PD-L1 or anti-CTLA-4 therapy was permitted, and checkpoint inhibitors had been received by 40% to 50% of dose-escalation patients. Partial responses occurred in three dose-escalation patients: two with cutaneous melanoma and one with hepatocellular carcinoma. The purpose of peripheral TCRbeta sequencing was to test whether ivuxolimab changed TCR sequence diversity and led to clonal T-cell expansion. The paper covers the monotherapy dose-escalation part of the phase I ivuxolimab trial, which included N of about 50 patients.

As to this clone: What this receptor recognizes is not known. There are no base qualities to consult, and no much larger clone falls within one base.

The trial excluded patients who had a history of autoimmune disease or who were on systemic immunosuppression. Peripheral blood for TCR sequencing was collected from all dose cohorts at baseline, on cycle 4 day 1, and on cycle 7 day 1. Samples came from an open-label, multicenter, first-in-human phase I dose-escalation trial of ivuxolimab. The trial enrolled adults with locally advanced or metastatic head and neck squamous cell, hepatocellular, melanoma or renal cell carcinoma. Before TCR sequencing, CD4+ and CD8+ T cells were separately sorted from peripheral blood. To sequence the TCRbeta CDR3 region, genomic DNA was isolated from the sorted cells. The immunoSEQ Assay was used for sequencing of TCRbeta CDR3 regions. What TCRdb holds here is the immuneACCESS table cut down to in-frame rearrangements. Part of the clones is not present; checked against another copy, under half of the missing clones reflect an unresolved V gene, and the others are unexplained. Recorded for this sample are over 15,000 clones; approximately 80% of them occurred a single time. Clones ranked in the top ten supply 9.5% to 15% of the sample.

Taken from the germline V gene, the CDR1 and CDR2 loops are LGHNA and YNFKEQ. Trimming removed 4 bases from V and 3 bases from J; the gene matches leave 3 bases unexplained. From the cysteine up to the phenylalanine, the CDR3 has a length of 14 residues. Of all the DNA, just the CDR3 is kept, 42 bases in frame from base 1. Broad study findings and their caveats: Low levels of normalized T-cell clonal expansion were also seen in some patients who did not respond. In the 0.1-3.0 mg/kg groups, partial responders were among the patients with the lowest normalized peripheral clonal expansion, particularly in CD8+ T cells. At doses from 0.1 to 3.0 mg/kg, clonal expansion was seen in both CD4+ and CD8+ blood T cells between baseline and week 6. After ivuxolimab, expanded clones were on average more numerous among CD8+ T cells than among CD4+ T cells. Which antigens the clonally expanded peripheral T cells were specific for was not determined.

Sequencing used CD4+ or CD8+ T cells sorted from blood, obtained in a trial of the OX40 agonist ivuxolimab. The chain employs TRBV4-2 and TRBJ2-5, with 9 middle bases fitting TRBD1. The clonotype comes from an adult with an advanced solid tumor such as melanoma, head and neck, liver or kidney cancer. The CDR3 region: CASSPWTGEETQYF. The DNA is TGTGCCAGCAGCCCCTGGACAGGGGAAGAGACCCAGTACTTC.